This entry features one TCR beta chain sequence. The data were produced by immunoSEQ multiplex PCR, yet TCRdb's version contains in-frame clones alone and is incomplete. The repertoire holds under 25,000 clones, with 95% to 98% as singletons. These data originate in a study of monozygotic twins with cystic fibrosis. CDR3 length equals 15 residues. Germline values: CDR1 MDHEN, CDR2 SYDVKM. Trimming shortened V by 3 bases and J by 6 bases, and 16 bases separated the two germline ends. The sequencing input was blood. This sequence originates from a woman in her 30s with cystic fibrosis. V usage is TRBV28 and J usage is TRBJ2-3, with D perhaps matching TRBD1 (5 bases). The CDR3, as DNA: TGTGCCAGCAGTTTGTCCGCCCTCAGGGCGGATACGCAGTATTTT. It encodes CASSLSALRADTQYF.